A single sample is the source of the 23 T cell receptor beta chains below, sequenced in a study of cytotoxic CD8 clonotypes in ibrutinib-treated CLL. Produced via immunoSEQ multiplex PCR; TCRdb's table is partial and in-frame only. The table includes approximately 280,000 clones, 65% to 85% detected once. The material sequenced was PBMCs, taken at disease progression, from a patient treated with ibrutinib. These receptors came from a human donor with chronic lymphocytic leukemia.

This clone was detected only once. The V and J genes are TRBV28 and TRBJ2-5; D remains unclear. Looked up from germline, CDR1 is MDHEN and CDR2 is SYDVKM. The V end was cut by 8 bases, the J end by 1 base, with 8 bases between. The CDR3 contains 12 residues. CDR3 nucleotide sequence: TGTGCCAGCCGCTCGACCCAAGAGACCCAGTACTTC. As protein: CASRSTQETQYF.

This sequence joins TRBV10-2 and TRBJ1-2; TRBD1 matches 8 bases. V gave up 0 bases and J gave up 6 bases; unmatched junction bases: 12. The CDR3 covers 17 residues. Germline V CDR1 and CDR2: WSHSY, SAAADI. CDR3 loop: CASSESTWTGISNGYTF. The DNA for the CDR3 is TGCGCCAGCAGTGAGTCGACCTGGACAGGGATTTCTAATGGCTACACCTTC.

V is TRBV6-5 and J is TRBJ2-7; D gene uncertain. The CDR3 runs to 16 residues. The ends were cut back, 2 bases at V and 3 bases at J, with 17 bases in the middle. CDR1 is MNHEY and CDR2 is SVGAGI in the germline V gene. The CDR3 loop is CASSYDWTESLYEQYF. The CDR3 coding sequence is TGTGCCAGCAGTTACGACTGGACGGAGTCCCTCTACGAGCAGTACTTC.

The rearrangement links TRBV27 to TRBJ2-2; the match to TRBD2 covers 9 bases. This CDR3 spans 16 amino acids. The junction had 9 bases not matched to a gene; V was cut back by 4 bases and J by 6 bases. CDR1 MNHEY and CDR2 SMNVEV come from the germline V gene (reference sequence). The CDR3 loop is CASSSFLAGGPGELFF. DNA of the CDR3: TGTGCCAGCAGTTCATTCCTGGCGGGAGGGCCCGGGGAGCTGTTTTTT.

V usage is TRBV27 and J usage is TRBJ2-7, with a possible D match to TRBD1 (7 bases). This CDR3 is 15 amino acids long. Germline assignment: CDR1 MNHEY and CDR2 SMNVEV (reference sequence). The V end was cut by 0 bases, the J end by 2 bases, with 11 bases between. CDR3 coding DNA: TGTGCCAGCAGTTTATCGGCAGGGGGGCCCTACGAGCAGTACTTC. This encodes CASSLSAGGPYEQYF.

The V call is TRBV6-1, the J call TRBJ1-1; D remains ambiguous. V was pared by 2 bases and J by 11 bases, with 9 bases between. CDR3 length: 11 residues. Germline CDR1 reads MNHNS; CDR2 reads SASEGT. The CDR3 DNA reads TGTGCCAGCAGTGAATCGAGGCAGGCTTTCTTT. Translating gives CASSESRQAFF.

The chain is built from TRBV19 and TRBJ2-1; D not certain. With 9 bases removed from V and 4 bases from J, the gap between germline ends came to 16 bases. This CDR3 contains 14 residues. Germline V lookup: CDR1 LNHDA, CDR2 SQIVND (reference sequence). CDR3 sequence: CASRTARRYNEQFF. The CDR3 region has the DNA TGTGCCAGCAGGACCGCCCGGCGGTACAATGAGCAGTTCTTC. Complete variable domain (other parts from reference TRBV19 and TRBJ2-1): DGGITQSPKYLFRKEGQNVTLSCEQNLNHDAMYWYRQDPGQGLRLIYYSQIVNDFQKGDIAEGYSVSREKKESFPLTVTSAQKNPTAFYLCASRTARRYNEQFFGPGTRLTVL.

V usage is TRBV5-1 and J usage is TRBJ1-3, with 7 bases fitting TRBD1. Per germline, CDR1 SGHRS and CDR2 YFSETQ. There are 15 residues in the CDR3. V dropped 4 bases and J dropped 4; count of bases not matched to a gene: 8. CDR3 sequence reads: CASSLTGRSGNTIYF. CDR3 nucleotides: TGCGCCAGCAGCCTGACAGGGCGAAGCGGAAACACCATATATTTT.

This chain uses TRBV4-1 with TRBJ2-7; D is possibly TRBD2 (5 bases). This CDR3 spans 14 amino acids. Trimming cost V 1 base and J 4 bases, with 11 bases left between them. The germline CDR1 and CDR2 sequences are MGHRA and YSYEKL. The CDR3 protein is CASSQVVGEYEQYF. The CDR3 nucleotides are TGCGCCAGCAGCCAAGTGGTGGGAGAATACGAGCAGTACTTC.

The chain employs TRBV7-2 and TRBJ2-7, with a tentative D call TRBD2 (5 bases). Trimming pared 4 bases from V and 7 bases from J, leaving 17 bases between. There are 14 residues in the CDR3. Germline assignment: CDR1 SGHTA and CDR2 FQGNSA. The CDR3 sequence is CASSSSGDRWEQYF. DNA of the CDR3: TGTGCCAGCAGCTCGAGCGGAGATCGTTGGGAGCAGTACTTC.

The table lists this clone with a count of one. The genes are TRBV4-1 and TRBJ2-6, with 7 bases matching TRBD1. This CDR3 has 18 amino acids. The ends lost 3 bases at V and 0 bases at J; junction bases unmatched: 8. Germline V gene lookup returns CDR1 MGHRA and CDR2 YSYEKL. CDR3 in DNA: TGCGCCAGCAGCCAGCTGACAGGGTATCTCTCTGGGGCCAACGTCCTGACTTTC. Its protein is CASSQLTGYLSGANVLTF.

This clone appeared a few times. CDR3 in DNA: TGTGCCAGCAGTTCCCGCGGGACTAGCGGGAGTGATACGCAGTATTTT. It yields the protein CASSSRGTSGSDTQYF. The chain couples TRBV28 to TRBJ2-3, with 14 nucleotides matching TRBD2. V shed 4 bases, J shed 6 bases, and the junction held 6 bases outside the gene matches. The CDR3 runs 16 residues. CDR1 and CDR2 (germline): MDHEN, SYDVKM. The full variable domain, its missing parts supplied by reference TRBV28 and TRBJ2-3, is DVKVTQSSRYLVKRTGEKVFLECVQDMDHENMFWYRQDPGLGLRLIYFSYDVKMKEKGDIPEGYSVSREKKERFSLILESASTNQTSMYLCASSSRGTSGSDTQYFGPGTRLTVL.

V is TRBV11-1 and J is TRBJ2-7, with TRBD1 identical over 7 bases. The germline CDR1 and CDR2 sequences are SGHAT and FQDESV (reference sequence). The CDR3 covers 14 residues. The trim removed 2 bases at V and 3 bases at J, leaving 4 bases unmatched. The CDR3 here is CASSLRDSYYEQYF. CDR3 nucleotide sequence: TGTGCCAGCAGCTTACGGGACAGCTACTACGAGCAGTACTTC.

J is TRBJ2-3 and V is TRBV6-5; tentatively, D is TRBD2 (6 bases). Trimming removed 8 bases from V and 0 bases from J, with 15 bases in between. The CDR3 is 15 residues long. Germline loops: CDR1 MNHEY, CDR2 SVGAGI. Here the CDR3 DNA reads TGTGCCAGCGCCCGGGAGATAACTAGCACAGATACGCAGTATTTT. Translation gives CASAREITSTDTQYF.

The CDR3 loop reads CASSMTGPETQYF. In nucleotides, the CDR3 is TGCGCCAGCAGCATGACAGGGCCGGAGACCCAGTACTTC. The chain joins TRBV5-1 to TRBJ2-5; 7 bases match TRBD1. The germline V gene has CDR1 SGHRS and CDR2 YFSETQ. This CDR3 contains 13 residues. The ends lost 4 bases at V and 5 bases at J; junction bases unmatched: 5.

This clone was picked up one time. Other DNA sequences from this sample encode an identical CDR3 as well. This chain joins TRBV5-1 and TRBJ1-3; D gene ambiguous. Germline loops: CDR1 SGHRS, CDR2 YFSETQ. The CDR3 is made up of 14 amino acids. Trimming removed 1 base at V and 4 bases at J, with 9 bases between. The CDR3 here is CASSLSGSGNTIYF. The CDR3 coding sequence is TGCGCCAGCAGCTTGTCCGGGAGCGGAAACACCATATATTTT.

The gene calls are TRBV5-1 and TRBJ1-2; D is uncertain. The V gene lost 0 bases and the J gene lost 4 bases, with 13 bases spanning the gap. CDR1 SGHRS and CDR2 YFSETQ come from the germline V gene. CDR3 length equals 15 residues. The CDR3 reads CASSLGHRYAYGYTF. In DNA form, the CDR3 reads TGCGCCAGCAGCTTGGGACACAGATATGCCTATGGCTACACCTTC.

The chain has TRBV4-1 and TRBJ2-2, with 9 nucleotides matching TRBD1. Germline CDR1 is MGHRA and CDR2 is YSYEKL. V lost 0 bases, J lost 3 bases, and 2 bases stayed unmatched. The CDR3 is 16 residues long. Here the CDR3 DNA reads TGCGCCAGCAGCCAAGACCACAGGGGGCACACCGGGGAGCTGTTTTTT. Translation gives CASSQDHRGHTGELFF.

This clone showed up just once. The chain links TRBV11-2 to TRBJ2-3; 15 bases fit TRBD2. This CDR3 contains 18 residues. With V trimmed by 2 bases and J by 1 base, 4 bases remained unmatched. Germline V gene sequence: CDR1 SGHAT, CDR2 FQNNGV. CDR3 in DNA: TGTGCCAGCAGCTTACCAGGACTAGCGGGAGGGGGCACAGATACGCAGTATTTT. This encodes CASSLPGLAGGGTDTQYF.

The gene calls are TRBV5-4 and TRBJ2-7; 10 nucleotides agree with TRBD2. The CDR3 contains 15 residues. Trimming took 3 bases from V and 2 from J; bases not matched to a gene: 5. Germline CDR1 and CDR2: SGHNT and YYREEE (reference sequence). Here the CDR3 DNA reads TGTGCCAGCAGCTCCCAAGCGGGAGGGGCCTACGAGCAGTACTTC. Translating gives CASSSQAGGAYEQYF.

The chain couples TRBV28 to TRBJ2-5, with D perhaps matching TRBD2 (5 bases). The germline V and J ends were trimmed by 5 bases and 4 bases, with 26 bases remaining between them. Germline V lookup: CDR1 MDHEN, CDR2 SYDVKM. The CDR3 spans 18 residues. In nucleotides, the CDR3 is TGTGCCAGCAGTATAACCCCGGTGATAGCGATTAGGTCAGAGACCCAGTACTTC. Its protein product is CASSITPVIAIRSETQYF.

The rearrangement uses TRBV28 and TRBJ1-2; D gene uncertain. CDR1 is MDHEN, CDR2 SYDVKM, per germline. V was cut by 2 bases and J by 6 bases, with 7 bases left in between. This CDR3 has 12 residues. The CDR3 loop is CASSLQGNGYTF. The CDR3 DNA reads as TGTGCCAGCAGTTTACAAGGGAATGGCTACACCTTC.

The chain carries TRBV9 and TRBJ1-1, with 7 bases aligning to TRBD1. The germline CDR1 and CDR2 sequences are SGDLS and YYNGEE. This CDR3 region has 14 residues. The ends lost 3 bases at V and 4 bases at J; junction bases unmatched: 6. CDR3 region: CASSAPTGPTEAFF. The CDR3 DNA is TGTGCCAGCAGCGCTCCGACAGGGCCCACTGAAGCTTTCTTT.